These 5 T cell receptor beta chains were sequenced from one sample in a study of T cells in Graves' hyperthyroidism and ophthalmopathy. The source material, RNA transcripts, was used to amplify TCR beta CDR3 regions. HTBI primers were used for first-round RT-PCR of the TCR CDR3. TCRdb fed the multiplex PCR reads into MiXCR, producing one record per CDR3 protein. Here the sample spans some 380,000 distinct CDR3 sequences, roughly 12% being singletons. The sequenced sample was blood. The receptors originated from a man in his thirties or forties with Graves' hyperthyroidism that later progressed to Graves' ophthalmopathy.

The J gene is TRBJ2-6, the V gene TRBV6-1; D remains unclear. Germline V gives CDR1 MNHNS, CDR2 SASEGT. V lost 7 bases and J lost 0, with 13 bases in between. The CDR3 runs 16 residues. Written as DNA, the CDR3 is TGTGCCAGCACTCCGGGTTCAAGCTCTGGGGCCAACGTCCTGACTTTC. Translating gives CASTPGSSSGANVLTF.

This clonotype was seen only once. The chain has TRBV3-1 and TRBJ2-6, with D unclear. Germline loops: CDR1 LGHDT, CDR2 YNNKEL (reference sequence). This CDR3 comprises 15 residues. V was trimmed by 1 base and J by 4 bases, leaving 8 bases between them. DNA for the CDR3: TGTGCCAGCAGCCAAGCTCTTGGCGGGGCCAACGTCCTGACTTTC. Encoded protein: CASSQALGGANVLTF. Combining the CDR3 with reference TRBV3-1 and TRBJ2-6 gives the whole variable domain DTAVSQTPKYLVTQMGNDKSIKCEQNLGHDTMYWYKQDSKKFLKIMFSYNNKELIINETVPNRFSPKSPDKAHLNLHINSLELGDSAVYFCASSQALGGANVLTFGAGSRLTVL.

This clonotype was seen a handful of times. This chain uses TRBV5-8 with TRBJ2-7; D is ambiguous. V was shortened by 0 bases and J by 0 bases, with 13 bases between the two germline ends. From germline, CDR1 is SGHTS and CDR2 YDEGEE. The CDR3 consists of 16 residues. CDR3 protein: CASSLDPGASSYEQYF. CDR3 DNA sequence: TGTGCCAGCAGCTTGGACCCGGGCGCCAGCTCCTACGAGCAGTACTTC.

This clonotype appeared a few times. The chain employs TRBV6-1 and TRBJ1-1, with D maybe TRBD1 (5 bases). V was trimmed by 2 bases and J by 0 bases, leaving 10 bases between them. CDR1 and CDR2 from the germline V gene are MNHNS and SASEGT. CDR3 length: 15 amino acids. CDR3 in DNA: TGTGCCAGCAGTGAAAGGAGACAGATGAACACTGAAGCTTTCTTT. It translates to CASSERRQMNTEAFF.

This clonotype has ten or more counts. Germline is not matched at one junction end, which may reflect a read error. The rearrangement links TRBV5-8 to TRBJ1-1; 9 nucleotides agree with TRBD1. The CDR3 has 17 residues. Germline CDR1 and CDR2: SGHTS and YDEGEE. The CDR3 nucleotides read TGTGCCAGCAGTTTGGACAGGGGAATCGGGATGAACACTGAAGCTTTCTTT. Amino acids: CASSLDRGIGMNTEAFF. The whole variable domain, remainder taken from reference TRBV5-8 and TRBJ1-1, is EAGVTQSPTHLIKTRGQQATLRCSPISGHTSVYWYQQALGLGLQFLLWYDEGEERNRGNFPPRFSGRQFPNYSSELNVNALELEDSALYLCASSLDRGIGMNTEAFFGQGTRLTVV.